These T cell receptor beta chains were read from a single sample in a study of T cells in Graves' hyperthyroidism and ophthalmopathy. TCRdb re-called the multiplex PCR reads through MiXCR, storing one row per CDR3 protein. The repertoire holds hundreds of thousands of distinct CDR3 sequences, with approximately 15% as singletons. The sequenced material came from blood. The receptors were sampled from a woman aged 40 to 50 with Graves' ophthalmopathy. Both conserved end residues are part of each CDR3. A D gene is named only where the DNA matches it firmly. Some rows mark clone size as missing; the rest say once, few, many or name a class of expanded clone.

j_call clone_size d_call v_call cdr3_nt cdr3_aa
TRBJ1-2 many TRBD1 TRBV29-1 TGCAGCGTGAAGGGGGCTTTCTTCGATGGCTACACCTTC CSVKGAFFDGYTF
TRBJ1-1 many - TRBV5-6 TGTGCCAGCAGCTTACCGACAGCGAACACTGAAGCTTTCTTT CASSLPTANTEAFF
TRBJ2-5 many - TRBV28 TGTGCCAGCAGTTCGGGGCAGGGCCGGGAGACCCAGTACTTC CASSSGQGRETQYF
TRBJ2-7 - - TRBV20-1 TGCAGTGCTAGAGAGGTCCTCAGCAAGGCTAGTTACTACGAGCAGTACTTC CSAREVLSKASYYEQYF
TRBJ2-7 many TRBD1 TRBV27 TGTGCCAGCAGTTTATCGATGACAGGGCGACTCTACGAGCAGTACTTC CASSLSMTGRLYEQYF
TRBJ2-7 many TRBD1 TRBV6-5 TGTGCCAGCAGTTACGCAACAGGGGGGTACGAGCAGTACTTC CASSYATGGYEQYF
TRBJ2-7 few - TRBV20-1 TGCAGTGTTTCCGGGACTCAAGCCTACGAGCAGTACTTC CSVSGTQAYEQYF
TRBJ2-6 few - TRBV3-1 TGTGCCAGCAGCCAAGATTACAGGGAAGGATTCTCTGGGGCCAACGTCCTGACTTTC CASSQDYREGFSGANVLTF
TRBJ1-2 - - TRBV20-1 TGCAGTGCTAGTGAGGGGGGGCGAGAGGGACACTTATATGGCTACACCTTC CSASEGGREGHLYGYTF
TRBJ2-5 many TRBD2 TRBV7-2 TGTGCCAGCAGCCTTAGCGGGATTGGAGAGACCCAGTACTTC CASSLSGIGETQYF
TRBJ1-6 many TRBD1 TRBV28 TGTGCCAGCAGTTTTCCGGGACAGATTAATTCACCCCTCCACTTT CASSFPGQINSPLHF
TRBJ2-2 - - TRBV12-3/TRBV12-4 TGTGCCAGCAGTTTTTCGGGAAAGATTAACACCGGGGAGCTGTTTTTT CASSFSGKINTGELFF
TRBJ2-2 many - TRBV28 TGTGCCAGCAGTTGGGCAAACACCGGGGAGCTGTTTTTT CASSWANTGELFF
TRBJ2-2 few - TRBV20-1 TGCAGTGCCCATAAGGCGCCAAACACCGGGGAGCTGTTTTTT CSAHKAPNTGELFF
TRBJ1-3 few - TRBV12-3/TRBV12-4 TGTGCCAGCAAGCCCAACTACTCTGGAAACACCATATATTTT CASKPNYSGNTIYF
TRBJ2-2 - - TRBV30 TGTGCCTTCACTAGGAGTTTTATCGGGGAGCTGTTTTTT CAFTRSFIGELFF
TRBJ2-7 many TRBD2 TRBV11-2 TGTGCCAGCAGCTTCGGCATCTTAGCGGGGGATTACGAGCAGTACTTC CASSFGILAGDYEQYF
TRBJ2-5 many TRBD1 TRBV29-1 TGCAGCGTATACGACAGGGGCGCAGAGACCCAGTACTTC CSVYDRGAETQYF
TRBJ2-5 many - TRBV20-1 TGCAGTGCTAGAGTTGGGGGGCGAGAGACCCAGTACTTC CSARVGGRETQYF
TRBJ2-7 many - TRBV12-3/TRBV12-4 TGTGCCAGCAGTTTCCCGGGACCCTACGAGCAGTACTTC CASSFPGPYEQYF
TRBJ1-2 - TRBD1 TRBV28 TGTGCCAGCACCTCGCCCGGGACAGGGGGCTATGGCTACACCTTC CASTSPGTGGYGYTF
TRBJ2-2 - TRBD2 TRBV12-3/TRBV12-4 TGTGCCAGCAGCATGGGACTAGCGGGAGTCGGGGAGCTGTTTTTT CASSMGLAGVGELFF
TRBJ2-7 many TRBD2 TRBV6-2/TRBV6-3 TGTGCCAGCAGAACTAGCGGGGGAACCTACGAGCAGTACTTC CASRTSGGTYEQYF
TRBJ1-2 - TRBD1 TRBV28 TGTGCCAGCAGTTCCCGTGGAGGGGGCGCTAACTATGGCTACACCTTC CASSSRGGGANYGYTF
TRBJ2-7 many - TRBV28 TGTGCCAGCAGTTCCGCAGGAGATTCCTACGAGCAGTACTTC CASSSAGDSYEQYF
TRBJ1-2 - TRBD1 TRBV5-4 TGTGCCAGCAGCTTGGACAGGGGCCATAACTATTTTGGCTACACCTTC CASSLDRGHNYFGYTF
TRBJ1-1 many - TRBV5-1 TGCGCCAGCCGTTTTTCGATGAACACTGAAGCTTTCTTT CASRFSMNTEAFF
TRBJ2-4 few - TRBV5-1 TGCGCCAGCAGAGAAGGCCTAGCCAAAAACATTCAGTACTTC CASREGLAKNIQYF
TRBJ1-2 many - TRBV2 TGTGCCAGCAGTGAGGGCATCTATGGCTACACCTTC CASSEGIYGYTF
TRBJ2-2 - TRBD1 TRBV7-8 TGTGCCAGCAGCTCGACAGGGGATGTCGGGGAGCTGTTTTTT CASSSTGDVGELFF
TRBJ2-7 few - TRBV5-1 TGCGCCAGCAGCTACAGGGAAATGAGCTCCTACGAGCAGTACTTC CASSYREMSSYEQYF
TRBJ1-3 many - TRBV15 TGTGCCACCAGCAGAACAGGGTCTGGAAACACCATATATTTT CATSRTGSGNTIYF
TRBJ1-2 few - TRBV4-2 TGTGCCAGCAGCCAATTAACAGCAAACTATGGCTACACCTTC CASSQLTANYGYTF
TRBJ1-1 - TRBD1 TRBV10-3 TGTGCCATCAGCCAGGACAGGGCGAACACTGAAGCTTTCTTT CAISQDRANTEAFF
TRBJ1-1 many - TRBV6-2/TRBV6-3 TGTGCCAGCAGTTCCCCGAGAAGGGGCCTAACTGAAGCTTTCTTT CASSSPRRGLTEAFF
TRBJ2-2 many TRBD2 TRBV7-8 TGTGCCAGCAGGCCTACATCCCCCTGGACTAGCTCTCCTACCACCGGGGAGCTGTTTTTT CASRPTSPWTSSPTTGELFF
TRBJ1-5 many - TRBV6-1 TGTGCCAGCCTGTCGGAAAGGGAAATCTCTCAGCCCCAGCATTTT CASLSEREISQPQHF
TRBJ2-7 many - TRBV5-6 TGTGCCAGCAGCTCGAACCTACAGGGTTCCTACGAGCAGTACTTC CASSSNLQGSYEQYF
TRBJ1-1 many TRBD1 TRBV7-9 TGTGCCAGCAGCTCGGACAGGTCTGAAGCTTTCTTT CASSSDRSEAFF
TRBJ2-5 many - TRBV6-5 TGTGCCGGCAGTTCGTCTCAGCGGGCGGCCCAAGAGACCCAGTACTTC CAGSSSQRAAQETQYF
TRBJ1-5 many - TRBV30 TGTGCCTGGAGTGTCAGGGAGGGGCAGCCCCAGCATTTT CAWSVREGQPQHF
TRBJ2-7 many - TRBV27 TGTGCCAGCAGACAATCGGGACACTCTTCCTACGAGCAGTACTTC CASRQSGHSSYEQYF
TRBJ1-5 few - TRBV27 TGTGCCAGCAGTTTATACCCCAGAGGCGGGGACAGCAATCAGCCCCAGCATTTT CASSLYPRGGDSNQPQHF
TRBJ2-2 many TRBD2 TRBV10-3 TGTGCCATCAGCGTGGGGAGGGTGCGCGGAATTAACACCGGGGAGCTGTTTTTT CAISVGRVRGINTGELFF
TRBJ1-1 many - TRBV7-8 TGTGCCAGCAGCTTAGCGCAACAGGGAAACACTGAAGCTTTCTTT CASSLAQQGNTEAFF
TRBJ1-1 once - TRBV19 TGTGCCAGCCCGGGACACCGAAATCTGAACACTGAAGCTTTCTTT CASPGHRNLNTEAFF
TRBJ2-5 few - TRBV4-1 TGCGCCAGCAGCCCCCTCCGCAGGAGGGGGTGGGAGACCCAGTACTTC CASSPLRRRGWETQYF
TRBJ1-1 many - TRBV6-5 TGTGCCAGCAGTTACTCGACGATGGGGCTCACTGAAGCTTTCTTT CASSYSTMGLTEAFF
TRBJ1-1 many - TRBV29-1 TGCAGCGTTGTTCCCATGAACACTGAAGCTTTCTTT CSVVPMNTEAFF
TRBJ2-2 - - TRBV30 TGTGCCTGGAGTGTACTCGGGGGAGCCACCGGGGAGCTGTTTTTT CAWSVLGGATGELFF
TRBJ2-1 - TRBD2 TRBV15 TGTGCCACCAGCAGAGATACTAGCGGGTACAATGAGCAGTTCTTC CATSRDTSGYNEQFF
TRBJ2-2 - - TRBV6-5 TGTGCCAGCAGTTATCAGGGTTTTGTCACCGGGGAGCTGTTTTTT CASSYQGFVTGELFF
TRBJ2-7 many TRBD2 TRBV7-3 TGTGCCAGCAGCTTAAATCCGGCGGGAGACGAGCAGTACTTC CASSLNPAGDEQYF